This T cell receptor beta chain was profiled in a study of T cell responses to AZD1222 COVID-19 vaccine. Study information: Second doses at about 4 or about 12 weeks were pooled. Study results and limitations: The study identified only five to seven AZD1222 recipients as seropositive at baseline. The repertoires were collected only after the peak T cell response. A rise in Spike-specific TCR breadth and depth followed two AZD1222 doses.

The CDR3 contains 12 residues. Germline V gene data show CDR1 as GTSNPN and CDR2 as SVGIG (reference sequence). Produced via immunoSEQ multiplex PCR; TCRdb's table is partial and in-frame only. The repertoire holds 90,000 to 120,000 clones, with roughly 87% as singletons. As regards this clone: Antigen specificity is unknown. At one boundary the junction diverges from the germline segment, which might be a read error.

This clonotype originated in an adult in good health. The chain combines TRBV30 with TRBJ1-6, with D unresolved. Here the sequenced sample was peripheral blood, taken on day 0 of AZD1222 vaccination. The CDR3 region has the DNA TGTGCATGGATGCATAGTGGTTCACCCCTCCACTTT. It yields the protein CAWMHSGSPLHF.